This TCR beta chain stems from a study of blood T cells in healthy people across ages. As for the study in general: Researchers report that template switching captured about one barcoded beta molecule per two T cells. Study outcomes and limitations: Per million T cells, TCR beta diversity dropped roughly linearly as age increased.

Using a J-beta primer mix together with a sample-barcoded 5' primer, a second PCR was run for about 7 to 12 cycles. TCRdb recomputed calls from the 5' RACE reads with MiXCR, one row per CDR3 protein. This repertoire shows around 1,000,000 distinct CDR3 sequences, 20% to 25% found once; its top ten account for around 0.75%. On this clonotype: Its antigen is not known.

The length of the CDR3 is 18 residues. Germline V gene sequence: CDR1 MNHNS, CDR2 SASEGT. Unmatched junction bases numbered 17, after V lost 11 bases and J lost 0 bases. These records were also assigned to another study, of T cells of mothers and their children. That work adds: Per mother, over 9.5 million TCR beta CDR3 reads were obtained; per child, about 3.3 million.

The TCR sequence derives from a girl aged 2 to 9 in good health. Sequencing was carried out using blood. The chain is built from TRBV6-1 and TRBJ2-2, with TRBD2 matching over 8 bases. CDR3 region: CASDPGLVVTANTGELFF. Here the CDR3 DNA reads TGTGCCTCCGATCCGGGACTAGTAGTAACCGCGAACACCGGGGAGCTGTTTTTT.